Each of the 14 T cell receptor beta chains below was sequenced from the same sample in a study of T cell repertoires in cytomegalovirus infection. Each CDR3 protein gets one entry after TCRdb re-called the reads with MiXCR. The repertoire holds hundreds of thousands of distinct CDR3 sequences, with about 42% as singletons. No antigen has been identified for these receptors. Sequenced here: cultured PBMCs, sampled from culture after CMV antigen stimulation. The receptors stem from a human donor in good health (CMV status not recorded). Some clones in this sample may be carry-over from other donors' samples.

The J gene is TRBJ2-6, the V gene TRBV7-6; 9 positions agree with TRBD1. Trimming cost V 4 bases and J 4 bases; bases outside gene matches: 5. Germline V gives CDR1 SGHVS, CDR2 FNYEAQ. The CDR3 is made up of 16 amino acids. CDR3 in DNA: TGTGCCAGCAGCTCCGGGACAGGGCTCGGGGCCAACGTCCTGACTTTC. It specifies CASSSGTGLGANVLTF.

In this sample, this clonotype turned up many times. This sequence joins TRBV7-2 and TRBJ2-7; D might be TRBD1 or TRBD2, each matching 6 bases. This CDR3 comprises 15 residues. V dropped 6 bases and J dropped 3 bases, with 18 bases sitting between them. Germline-derived CDR1 and CDR2 are SGHTA and FQGNSA. CDR3 in amino acids: CASRQRGAPNYEQYF. The CDR3 nucleotides read TGTGCCAGCAGACAAAGGGGGGCGCCTAACTACGAGCAGTACTTC. The complete variable domain, with remaining parts taken from reference TRBV7-2 and TRBJ2-7, reads GAGVSQSPSNKVTEKGKDVELRCDPISGHTALYWYRQSLGQGLEFLIYFQGNSAPDKSGLPSDRFSAERTGGSVSTLTIQRTQQEDSAVYLCASRQRGAPNYEQYFGPGTRLTVT.

The V gene is TRBV27, the J gene TRBJ2-1, with a tentative D call TRBD1 (6 bases). From germline, CDR1 is MNHEY and CDR2 SMNVEV (reference sequence). With 3 bases removed from V and 8 bases from J, the gap between germline ends came to 17 bases. The CDR3 contains 15 residues. For the CDR3, the DNA is TGTGCCAGCAGTTTGGCCAGGGGTTCTATCCATGAGCAGTTCTTC. Its translation is CASSLARGSIHEQFF.

CDR3: CASSFPGPVGYTF. For the CDR3, the DNA is TGTGCCAGCAGTTTCCCGGGACCGGTAGGCTACACCTTC. This chain uses TRBV28 with TRBJ1-2; TRBD1 is a possible D gene (5 bases). Trimming stripped 3 bases from V and 8 bases from J, with 13 bases between. Per germline, CDR1 MDHEN and CDR2 SYDVKM. CDR3 size: 13 residues.

This clonotype was recorded a few times. The chain recombines TRBV11-2 with TRBJ2-1; the D gene could be TRBD1 or TRBD2 (6 bases each). Trimming removed 5 bases from V and 4 bases from J, with 18 bases in between. The CDR3 has 16 residues. Looked up from germline, CDR1 is SGHAT and CDR2 is FQNNGV. Here the CDR3 reads CASSLARGPKYNEQFF. CDR3 sequence (DNA): TGTGCCAGCAGCCTAGCTCGGGGGCCGAAATACAATGAGCAGTTCTTC.

The J gene is TRBJ2-2, the V gene TRBV5-1; 8 nucleotides align to TRBD1. The CDR3 has 14 amino acids. V shed 5 bases, J shed 6 bases, and the junction held 6 bases outside the gene matches. Per germline, CDR1 SGHRS and CDR2 YFSETQ. CDR3 sequence (DNA): TGCGCCAGCAGAGACAGGGGATTTTCCGGGGAGCTGTTTTTT. This codes for CASRDRGFSGELFF.

This rearrangement joins TRBV20-1 to TRBJ2-7; 13 bases line up with TRBD2. V lost 6 bases to trimming and J lost 1 base; unmatched junction nucleotides: 3. The CDR3 is made up of 14 amino acids. Germline values: CDR1 DFQATT, CDR2 SNEGSKA (reference sequence). CDR3 bases: TGCAGTGCCTCGGGACTAGCGGGATCCTACGAGCAGTACTTC. This sequence encodes CSASGLAGSYEQYF.

The chain joins TRBV6-2 or TRBV6-3 to TRBJ2-7, with D possibly being TRBD2 (5 bases). With 3 bases removed from V and 4 bases from J, the gap between germline ends came to 13 bases. Germline V CDR1 and CDR2: MNHEY, SVGEGT. The CDR3 has 14 amino acids. The CDR3 DNA is TGTGCCAGCAGTTATCATAGCGAGGATTACGAGCAGTACTTC. Translated: CASSYHSEDYEQYF.

This clonotype was seen a few times. This CDR3 reads CASLEGWGTDTQYF. In nucleotides, the CDR3 is TGTGCCAGCCTGGAGGGGTGGGGGACAGATACGCAGTATTTT. This chain uses TRBV7-2 with TRBJ2-3, with D possibly matching TRBD2 (6 bases). With 8 bases removed from V and 3 bases from J, the gap between germline ends came to 15 bases. The CDR3 contains 14 residues. Germline CDR1 reads SGHTA; CDR2 reads FQGNSA.

The chain is built from TRBV12-3 or TRBV12-4 and TRBJ1-6; a possible D gene is TRBD1 (6 bases). V lost 6 bases and J 6 bases, leaving 12 bases between the germline ends. The CDR3 runs to 14 residues. CDR3 residues: CASSFGGANSPLHF. The CDR3 region has the DNA TGTGCCAGCAGCTTCGGGGGGGCTAATTCACCCCTCCACTTT.

This clonotype was seen a few times. The chain combines TRBV7-9 with TRBJ1-1; perhaps TRBD1 as D (5 bases). This CDR3 is 14 amino acids long. V was pared by 3 bases and J by 7 bases, with 15 bases between. CDR1 SEHNR and CDR2 FQNEAQ come from the germline V gene (reference sequence). The CDR3 region has the DNA TGTGCCAGCAGCTTGGACGGCCAGGGCCGTGAAGCTTTCTTT. This encodes CASSLDGQGREAFF.

V gene TRBV5-6 combines with J gene TRBJ2-7; D is possibly TRBD1 or TRBD2 (5 bases each). The CDR3 length is 15 residues. The germline V gene encodes CDR1 SGHDT and CDR2 YYEEEE. V was trimmed by 4 bases and J by 0 bases, leaving 14 bases between them. CDR3 loop: CASSPGPSSSYEQYF. The CDR3 region has the DNA TGTGCCAGCAGCCCGGGACCCTCCAGCTCCTACGAGCAGTACTTC.

The CDR3 bases are TGTGCCAGCAGCCCCTATAGCGGGGGATACAATGAGCAGTTCTTC. This encodes CASSPYSGGYNEQFF. The chain employs TRBV7-2 and TRBJ2-1; 9 bases fit TRBD2. The ends lost 5 bases at V and 4 bases at J; junction bases unmatched: 6. The germline gives CDR1 SGHTA, CDR2 FQGNSA. The CDR3 is 15 residues long.

The chain employs TRBV6-6 and TRBJ1-3; no firm D call. The CDR3 is made up of 13 amino acids. Trimming cost V 5 bases and J 3 bases, with 8 bases left between them. The germline V gene encodes CDR1 MNHNY and CDR2 SVGAGI (reference sequence). CDR3 in amino acids: CASSGEVGNTIYF. CDR3 coding DNA: TGTGCCAGCAGTGGGGAGGTTGGAAACACCATATATTTT.